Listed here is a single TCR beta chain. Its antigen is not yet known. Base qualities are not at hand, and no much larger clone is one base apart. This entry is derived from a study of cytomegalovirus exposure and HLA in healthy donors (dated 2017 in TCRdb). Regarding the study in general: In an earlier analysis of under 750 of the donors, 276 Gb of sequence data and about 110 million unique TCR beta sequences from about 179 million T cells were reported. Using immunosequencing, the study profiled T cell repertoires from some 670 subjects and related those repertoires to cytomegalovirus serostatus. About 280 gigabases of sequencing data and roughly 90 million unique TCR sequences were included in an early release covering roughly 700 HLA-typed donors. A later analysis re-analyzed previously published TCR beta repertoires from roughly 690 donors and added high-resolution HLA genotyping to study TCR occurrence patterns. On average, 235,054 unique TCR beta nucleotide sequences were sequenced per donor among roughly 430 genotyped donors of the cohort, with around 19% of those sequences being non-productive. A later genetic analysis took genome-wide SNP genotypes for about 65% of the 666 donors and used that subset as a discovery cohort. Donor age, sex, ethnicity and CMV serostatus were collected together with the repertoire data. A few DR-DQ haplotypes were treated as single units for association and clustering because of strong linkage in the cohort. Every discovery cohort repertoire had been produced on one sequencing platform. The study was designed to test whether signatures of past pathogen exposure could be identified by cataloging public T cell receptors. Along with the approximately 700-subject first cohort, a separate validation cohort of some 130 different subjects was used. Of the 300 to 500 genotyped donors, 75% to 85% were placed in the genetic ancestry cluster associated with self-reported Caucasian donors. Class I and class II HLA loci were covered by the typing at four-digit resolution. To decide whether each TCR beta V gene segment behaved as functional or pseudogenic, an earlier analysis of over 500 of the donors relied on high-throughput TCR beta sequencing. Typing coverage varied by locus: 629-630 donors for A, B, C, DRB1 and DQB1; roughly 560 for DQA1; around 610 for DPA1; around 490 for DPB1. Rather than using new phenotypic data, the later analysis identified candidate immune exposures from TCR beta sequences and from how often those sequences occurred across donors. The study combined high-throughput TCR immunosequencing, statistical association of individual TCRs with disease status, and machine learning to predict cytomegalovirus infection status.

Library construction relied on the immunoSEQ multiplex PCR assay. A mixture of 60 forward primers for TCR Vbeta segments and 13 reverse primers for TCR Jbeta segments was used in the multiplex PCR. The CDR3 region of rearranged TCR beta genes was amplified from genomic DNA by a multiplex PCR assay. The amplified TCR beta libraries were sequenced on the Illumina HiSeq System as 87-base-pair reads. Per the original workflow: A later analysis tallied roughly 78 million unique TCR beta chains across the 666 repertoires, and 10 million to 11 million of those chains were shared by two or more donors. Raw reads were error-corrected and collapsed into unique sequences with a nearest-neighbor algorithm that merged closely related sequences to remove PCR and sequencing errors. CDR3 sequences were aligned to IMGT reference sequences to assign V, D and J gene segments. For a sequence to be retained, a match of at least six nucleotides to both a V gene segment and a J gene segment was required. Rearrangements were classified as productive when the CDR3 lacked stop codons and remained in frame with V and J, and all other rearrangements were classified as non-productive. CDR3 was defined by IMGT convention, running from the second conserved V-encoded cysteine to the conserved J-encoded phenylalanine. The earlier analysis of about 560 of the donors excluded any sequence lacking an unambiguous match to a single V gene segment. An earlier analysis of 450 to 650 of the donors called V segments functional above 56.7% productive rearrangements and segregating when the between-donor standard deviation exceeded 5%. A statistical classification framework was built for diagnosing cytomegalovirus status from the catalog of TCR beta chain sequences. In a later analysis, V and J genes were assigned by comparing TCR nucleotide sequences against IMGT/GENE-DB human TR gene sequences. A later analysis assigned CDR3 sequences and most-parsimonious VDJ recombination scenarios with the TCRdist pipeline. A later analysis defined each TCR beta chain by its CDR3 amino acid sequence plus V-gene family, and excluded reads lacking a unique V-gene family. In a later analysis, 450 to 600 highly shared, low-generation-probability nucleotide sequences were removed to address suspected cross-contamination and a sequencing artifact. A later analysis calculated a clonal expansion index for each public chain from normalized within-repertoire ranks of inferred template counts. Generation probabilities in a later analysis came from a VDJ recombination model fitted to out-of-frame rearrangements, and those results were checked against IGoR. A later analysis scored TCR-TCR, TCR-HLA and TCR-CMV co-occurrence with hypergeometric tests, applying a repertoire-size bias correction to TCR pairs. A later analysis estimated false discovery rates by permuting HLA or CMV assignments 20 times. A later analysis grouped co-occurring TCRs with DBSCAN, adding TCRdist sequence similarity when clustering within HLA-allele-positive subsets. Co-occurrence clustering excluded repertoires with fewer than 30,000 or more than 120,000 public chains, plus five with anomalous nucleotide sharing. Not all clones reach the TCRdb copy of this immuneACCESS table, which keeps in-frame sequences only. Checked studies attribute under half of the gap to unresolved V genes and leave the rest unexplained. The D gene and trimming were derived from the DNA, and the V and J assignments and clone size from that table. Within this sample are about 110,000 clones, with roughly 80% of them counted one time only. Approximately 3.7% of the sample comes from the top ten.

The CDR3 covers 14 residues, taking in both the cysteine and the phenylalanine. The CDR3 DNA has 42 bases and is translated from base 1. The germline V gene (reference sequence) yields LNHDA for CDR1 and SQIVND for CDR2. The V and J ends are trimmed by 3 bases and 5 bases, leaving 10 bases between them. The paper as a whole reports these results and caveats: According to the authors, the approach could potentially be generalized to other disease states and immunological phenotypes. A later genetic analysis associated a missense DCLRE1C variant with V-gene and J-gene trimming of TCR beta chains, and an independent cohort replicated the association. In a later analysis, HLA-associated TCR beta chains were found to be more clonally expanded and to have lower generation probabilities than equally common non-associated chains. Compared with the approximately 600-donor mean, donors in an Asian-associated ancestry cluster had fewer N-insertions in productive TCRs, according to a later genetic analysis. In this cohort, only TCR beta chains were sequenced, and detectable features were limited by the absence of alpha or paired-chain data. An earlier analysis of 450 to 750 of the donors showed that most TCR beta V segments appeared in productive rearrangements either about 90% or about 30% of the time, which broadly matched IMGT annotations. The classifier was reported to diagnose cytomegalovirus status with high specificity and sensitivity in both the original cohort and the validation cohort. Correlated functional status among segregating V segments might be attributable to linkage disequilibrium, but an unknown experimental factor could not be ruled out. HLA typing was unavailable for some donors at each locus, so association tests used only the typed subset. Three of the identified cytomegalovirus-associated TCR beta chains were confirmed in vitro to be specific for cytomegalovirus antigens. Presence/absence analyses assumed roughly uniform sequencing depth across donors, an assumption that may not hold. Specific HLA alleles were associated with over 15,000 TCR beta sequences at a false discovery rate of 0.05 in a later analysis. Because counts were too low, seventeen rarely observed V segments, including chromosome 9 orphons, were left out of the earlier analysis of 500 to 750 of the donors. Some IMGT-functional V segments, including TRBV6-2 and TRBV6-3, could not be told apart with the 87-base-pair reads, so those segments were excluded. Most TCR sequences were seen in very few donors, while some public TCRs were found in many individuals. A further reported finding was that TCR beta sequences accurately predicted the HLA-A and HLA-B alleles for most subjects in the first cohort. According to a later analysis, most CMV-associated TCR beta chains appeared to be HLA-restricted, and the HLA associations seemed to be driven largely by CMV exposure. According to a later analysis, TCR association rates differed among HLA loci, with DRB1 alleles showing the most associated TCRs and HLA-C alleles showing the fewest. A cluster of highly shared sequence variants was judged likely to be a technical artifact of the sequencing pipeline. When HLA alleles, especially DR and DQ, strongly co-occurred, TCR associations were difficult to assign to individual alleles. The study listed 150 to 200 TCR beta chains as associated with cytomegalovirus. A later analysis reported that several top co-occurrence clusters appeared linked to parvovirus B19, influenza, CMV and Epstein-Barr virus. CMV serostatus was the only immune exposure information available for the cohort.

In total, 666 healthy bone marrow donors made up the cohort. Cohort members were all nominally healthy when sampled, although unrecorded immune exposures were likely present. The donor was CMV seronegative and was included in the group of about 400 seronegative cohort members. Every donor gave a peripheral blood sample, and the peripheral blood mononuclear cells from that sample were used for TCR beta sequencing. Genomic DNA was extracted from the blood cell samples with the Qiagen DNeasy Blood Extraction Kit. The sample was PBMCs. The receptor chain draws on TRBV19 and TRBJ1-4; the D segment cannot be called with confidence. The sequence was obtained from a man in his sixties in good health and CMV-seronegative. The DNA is TGTGCCAGTAGTATTGGGCGACCGAATGAAAAACTGTTTTTT. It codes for CASSIGRPNEKLFF. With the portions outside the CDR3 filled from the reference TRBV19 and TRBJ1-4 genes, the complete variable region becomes DGGITQSPKYLFRKEGQNVTLSCEQNLNHDAMYWYRQDPGQGLRLIYYSQIVNDFQKGDIAEGYSVSREKKESFPLTVTSAQKNPTAFYLCASSIGRPNEKLFFGSGTQLSVL.